Each of the 30 T cell receptor beta chains below was sequenced from the same sample in a study of post-analysis software for immune sequencing data (dated by TCRdb to between 2015 and 2017). The antigens these receptors bind are not known. Library construction relied on PCR. The instrument given in TCRdb is Illumina HiSeq 2500. To reduce PCR and sequencing biases, unique molecular identifiers were incorporated into the TCR beta cDNA libraries. TCRdb ran its own pipeline on the public reads, namely fastp trimming at Q25 and MiXCR clone calling, and kept in-frame beta chains. Rows are unified per CDR3 protein, each entry keeping the most common DNA and genes. This sample gives roughly 800,000 distinct CDR3 sequences in total; around 53% of them show up just once. The ten most abundant clones make up about 4.5% of the sample. Study-wide findings and limitations: Patients showed significantly higher frequencies than controls for several TRBV segments, among them TRBV5-6, TRBV5-1 and TRBV20-1.

Sequenced input: blood. Source of these receptors: a girl under 18 with multiple sclerosis.

V and J are TRBV6-6 and TRBJ2-7; no definite D call. CDR3 size: 14 residues. The V gene's germline CDR1 is MNHNY and CDR2 SVGAGI (reference sequence). The ends were cut back, 0 bases at V and 5 bases at J, with 11 bases in the middle. Here the CDR3 reads CASSYSRVNDEQYF. CDR3 DNA sequence: TGTGCCAGCAGTTACTCTCGGGTTAACGACGAGCAGTACTTC.

The rearrangement joins TRBV10-3 to TRBJ2-7, with TRBD2 matching over 8 bases. V gave up 10 bases and J gave up 1 base; unmatched junction bases: 12. Germline V gives CDR1 ENHRY, CDR2 SYGVKD. The CDR3 runs 15 residues. The CDR3 spells CATLSGAGGSYEQYF. The CDR3 DNA reads TGTGCCACCTTGAGTGGGGCGGGGGGTTCCTACGAGCAGTACTTC.

V gene TRBV30 combines with J gene TRBJ1-2, with 9 nucleotides matching TRBD1. CDR3 length: 13 residues. Trimming cost V 8 bases and J 4 bases; bases outside gene matches: 8. Germline V CDR1 and CDR2: GTSNPN, SVGIG (reference sequence). CDR3 coding DNA: TGTGCCACTACCGGGACAGGGATCTATGGCTACACCTTC. Amino acids: CATTGTGIYGYTF.

This clonotype has only one observation. J is TRBJ1-2 and V is TRBV12-3 or TRBV12-4; D possibly corresponds to TRBD1 (5 bases). V was cut by 6 bases and J by 2 bases, with 16 bases left in between. This CDR3 comprises 15 residues. CDR3 coding DNA: TGTGCCAGCAGCCGGCGGGGGGAATACAACTATGGCTACACCTTC. Translation: CASSRRGEYNYGYTF.

This chain connects TRBV10-3 to TRBJ2-2, with TRBD1 identical over 8 bases. With V trimmed by 5 bases and J by 7 bases, 9 bases remained unmatched. The CDR3 consists of 15 residues. Germline V gene lookup returns CDR1 ENHRY and CDR2 SYGVKD. Written as DNA, the CDR3 is TGTGCCATCAGTTCGGACAGGGTGTTGGGCGGGGAGCTGTTTTTT. As protein: CAISSDRVLGGELFF.

This clonotype has more than one count but fewer than ten. V and J are TRBV3-1 and TRBJ2-3; D assignment may be TRBD1 or TRBD2 (6 bases each). The V gene lost 1 base and the J gene lost 4 bases, with 12 bases spanning the gap. The CDR3 is 15 amino acids. Germline-derived CDR1 and CDR2 are LGHDT and YNNKEL (reference sequence). The CDR3 bases are TGTGCCAGCAGCCAAGGAGGGGGGAGCGCAGATACGCAGTATTTT. It encodes CASSQGGGSADTQYF.

This chain joins TRBV5-1 and TRBJ2-1; 11 positions match TRBD2. The V segment lost 3 bases and the J segment 0 bases; nucleotides outside the gene matches: 5. Germline V gene data show CDR1 as SGHRS and CDR2 as YFSETQ. This CDR3 has 17 residues. The chain's CDR3 is CASSWYTSGSSYNEQFF. CDR3 bases: TGCGCCAGCAGCTGGTATACTAGCGGGAGCTCCTACAATGAGCAGTTCTTC.

V gene TRBV19 combines with J gene TRBJ1-3; a weak D match, TRBD1 (5 bases). V was shortened by 8 bases and J by 2 bases, with 10 bases between the two germline ends. Germline CDR1 and CDR2: LNHDA and SQIVND (reference sequence). The CDR3 contains 13 residues. The CDR3 reads CASLQDAGNTIYF. CDR3 nucleotides: TGTGCCAGTTTACAGGACGCTGGAAACACCATATATTTT.

This clonotype came up a few times. The genes are TRBV20-1 and TRBJ2-1, with 9 bases lining up with TRBD2. This CDR3 region has 15 residues. V gave up 6 bases and J gave up 7 bases; unmatched junction bases: 13. Germline CDR1 and CDR2: DFQATT and SNEGSKA (reference sequence). CDR3 region: CSATEGAGGRNEQFF. Here the CDR3 DNA reads TGCAGTGCAACCGAGGGAGCGGGGGGCCGTAATGAGCAGTTCTTC.

There are a few counts of this clonotype. J is TRBJ2-3 and V is TRBV7-9; D might be TRBD2 (5 bases). The CDR3 is 14 residues long. Trimming took 2 bases from V and 6 from J, leaving 12 bases between them. Germline assignment: CDR1 SEHNR and CDR2 FQNEAQ (reference sequence). The CDR3: CASSLRGLTDTQYF. CDR3 sequence (DNA): TGTGCCAGCAGCTTACGGGGTCTCACGGATACGCAGTATTTT. Using reference TRBV7-9 and TRBJ2-3 for the parts outside the CDR3, the full variable domain is DTGVSQNPRHKITKRGQNVTFRCDPISEHNRLYWYRQTLGQGPEFLTYFQNEAQLEKSRLLSDRFSAERPKGSFSTLEIQRTEQGDSAMYLCASSLRGLTDTQYFGPGTRLTVL.

Only a few counts were recorded for this clonotype. The chain uses TRBV5-5 and TRBJ1-1; maybe TRBD1 (5 bases). Deletions cut 4 bases from V and 3 bases from J, with 13 bases between. Germline CDR1 is SGHKS and CDR2 is YYEKEE (reference sequence). This CDR3 is 14 amino acids long. The CDR3 protein is CASSLVLGDTEAFF. CDR3 DNA sequence: TGTGCCAGCAGCCTTGTGTTGGGGGACACTGAAGCTTTCTTT.

The V call is TRBV5-1, the J call TRBJ2-1; TRBD1 matches at 11 bases. CDR3 length: 18 residues. J was trimmed by 7 bases and V by 4 bases; bases with no gene match: 16. Germline V gene lookup returns CDR1 SGHRS and CDR2 YFSETQ. CDR3 sequence reads: CASSNQRPDRGRSNEQFF. Written as DNA, the CDR3 is TGCGCCAGCAGCAACCAACGCCCGGACAGGGGGCGATCGAATGAGCAGTTCTTC.

The chain is built from TRBV12-3 or TRBV12-4 and TRBJ1-5, with D uncertain. This CDR3 has 15 amino acids. V was cut by 10 bases and J by 0 bases, with 16 bases left in between. The CDR3 loop reads CATKVSGDSNQPQHF. The CDR3 DNA reads as TGTGCCACCAAGGTGTCCGGGGATAGCAATCAGCCCCAGCATTTT.

The chain carries TRBV5-1 and TRBJ1-2; D is unresolved. V was clipped by 0 bases and J by 7 bases, with 10 bases between them. The length of the CDR3 is 13 residues. Germline CDR1 reads SGHRS; CDR2 reads YFSETQ. In DNA form, the CDR3 reads TGCGCCAGCAGCTTGGTACGGTCTGGTGGCTACACCTTC. It encodes CASSLVRSGGYTF.

The J gene is TRBJ2-3, the V gene TRBV6-1; 16 nucleotides agree with TRBD2. Germline V gene data show CDR1 as MNHNS and CDR2 as SASEGT. The CDR3 totals 18 residues. V shed 6 bases and J 3 bases; nucleotides not matched to a gene: 9. The CDR3 protein is CASRTGTSGRARTDTQYF. CDR3 nucleotides: TGTGCCAGCAGGACCGGGACTAGCGGGAGGGCCAGAACAGATACGCAGTATTTT.

V usage is TRBV20-1 and J usage is TRBJ1-2; D not resolved. The V gene lost 3 bases and the J gene lost 4 bases, with 6 bases spanning the gap. CDR3 size: 11 residues. CDR1 and CDR2 (germline): DFQATT, SNEGSKA (reference sequence). The CDR3: CSARTFYGYTF. The CDR3 DNA reads TGCAGTGCTAGGACTTTCTATGGCTACACCTTC.

The chain uses TRBV7-3 and TRBJ2-4; D not resolved. The CDR3 spans 17 residues. Germline CDR1 SGHTA, CDR2 FQGTGA. Trimming removed 6 bases at V and 0 bases at J, with 18 bases between. CDR3 sequence (DNA): TGTGCCAGCAGTCCTTTCCCCCGTTCTCTAGCCAAAAACATTCAGTACTTC. Amino acid sequence: CASSPFPRSLAKNIQYF.

The table lists this clonotype with a count of one. The chain employs TRBV6-6 and TRBJ2-1; 9 bases align to TRBD1. The J call may be incorrect, as the DNA end agrees better with TRBJ2-7. The germline CDR1 and CDR2 sequences are MNHNY and SVGAGI (reference sequence). The CDR3 is 14 residues long. CDR3 region: CASAPGQGTMEQYF. The CDR3 DNA reads as TGTGCCAGCGCCCCGGGACAGGGAACAATGGAGCAGTACTTC.

The V and J genes are TRBV7-3 and TRBJ2-1; a possible D gene is TRBD2 (5 bases). The germline V gene encodes CDR1 SGHTA and CDR2 FQGTGA. This CDR3 is 15 amino acids long. Trimming removed 1 base at V and 2 bases at J, with 9 bases between. CDR3 bases: TGTGCCAGCAGCTTAAGTGGGAGACCCTACAATGAGCAGTTCTTC. Residues: CASSLSGRPYNEQFF.

Turning to this clonotype: A read error may account for a junction end that differs from germline. The CDR3 DNA follows: TGCGCCGGCAGCCCGGACATAACTGAAGCTTTCTTT. It encodes CAGSPDITEAFF. The rearrangement links TRBV5-1 to TRBJ1-1, with TRBD1 as a possible D gene (5 bases). This CDR3 is 12 amino acids long. Germline assignment: CDR1 SGHRS and CDR2 YFSETQ.

The rearrangement joins TRBV29-1 to TRBJ1-2; TRBD1 matches 8 bases. This CDR3 region has 14 residues. V gave up 6 bases and J gave up 4 bases; unmatched junction bases: 10. Germline values: CDR1 SQVTM, CDR2 ANQGSEA. The CDR3 sequence: CSVSRQGNSYGYTF. The CDR3 DNA is TGCAGCGTCTCCCGACAGGGGAACTCCTATGGCTACACCTTC.

The chain carries TRBV18 and TRBJ1-1; D is unclear. The CDR3 totals 13 residues. Trimming removed 3 bases at V and 5 bases at J, with 10 bases between. Per the germline V gene, CDR1 is KGHSH and CDR2 is LQKENI. In nucleotides, the CDR3 is TGTGCCAGCTCACCGCGTATTGGGACTGAAGCTTTCTTT. Protein product: CASSPRIGTEAFF.

This chain uses TRBV7-3 with TRBJ2-7; D is ambiguous. V gave up 0 bases and J gave up 2 bases, with 8 bases separating them. Germline lookup yields CDR1 SGHTA and CDR2 FQGTGA. There are 14 residues in the CDR3. The CDR3, as DNA: TGTGCCAGCAGCTTAACGGCAGAAACCTACGAGCAGTACTTC. The encoded protein is CASSLTAETYEQYF.

There are many counts of this clonotype. V usage is TRBV5-1 and J usage is TRBJ2-5; D uncertain. V was pared by 4 bases and J by 2 bases, with 12 bases between. Germline CDR1 is SGHRS and CDR2 is YFSETQ. The CDR3 consists of 14 residues. In DNA form, the CDR3 reads TGCGCCAGCAGCCAAGACCTCCTTCAAGAGACCCAGTACTTC. It is translated as CASSQDLLQETQYF.

The sample holds one count of this clonotype. V is TRBV12-3 or TRBV12-4 and J is TRBJ2-1, with 9 bases fitting TRBD2. Germline trimming cut 1 base from V and 9 bases from J; bases unmatched to any gene: 4. This CDR3 region has 14 residues. CDR3 sequence (DNA): TGTGCCAGCAGTTTAGGACTAGCGGTGGGTGAGCAGTTCTTC. Residues: CASSLGLAVGEQFF.

This clonotype has a single count. The genes are TRBV5-1 and TRBJ2-1; 7 bases map to TRBD1. The CDR3 totals 15 residues. CDR1 and CDR2 from the germline V gene are SGHRS and YFSETQ. Trimming removed 2 bases from V and 2 bases from J; junction bases left unmatched: 4. The CDR3: CASSFNQGAYNEQFF. In DNA form, the CDR3 reads TGCGCCAGCAGCTTTAATCAGGGGGCCTACAATGAGCAGTTCTTC.

In its sample, this clonotype was seen once. The genes are TRBV7-8 and TRBJ1-2; D gene uncertain. V was trimmed by 5 bases and J by 7 bases, leaving 20 bases between them. The V gene's germline CDR1 is SGHVS and CDR2 FQNEAQ. CDR3 length: 15 residues. This CDR3 reads CASSQSIGILGGYTF. The CDR3 DNA is TGTGCCAGCAGCCAATCCATCGGGATTCTGGGTGGCTACACCTTC.

V usage is TRBV3-1 and J usage is TRBJ1-2; D remains ambiguous. There are 14 residues in the CDR3. Germline V gives CDR1 LGHDT, CDR2 YNNKEL (reference sequence). Trimming removed 6 bases from V and 7 bases from J, with 18 bases in between. The CDR3 sequence is CASRDARSGPGYTF. CDR3 nucleotides: TGTGCCAGCAGGGACGCACGAAGTGGTCCTGGCTACACCTTC.

Concerning this clonotype: One junction end does not reproduce the germline sequence, and a read error may be involved. The chain joins TRBV20-1 to TRBJ2-5, with D tentatively TRBD1 (5 bases). CDR1 and CDR2 (germline): DFQATT, SNEGSKA (reference sequence). The CDR3 runs to 15 residues. The CDR3 DNA reads as TGCAGTGCCAGAGACAGCCTCCTGTACCAAGAGACCCAGTACTTC. Amino acid sequence: CSARDSLLYQETQYF.

This rearrangement joins TRBV3-1 to TRBJ2-7, with D tentatively TRBD1 (6 bases). Germline-derived CDR1 and CDR2 are LGHDT and YNNKEL (reference sequence). This CDR3 is built from 14 residues. Trimming stripped 4 bases from V and 2 bases from J, with 12 bases between. In nucleotides, the CDR3 is TGTGCCAGCAGCCTCCGACAGGCTCCCTACGAGCAGTACTTC. It encodes CASSLRQAPYEQYF.